The 16 T cell receptor beta chains in this list originate from one sample, sequenced in a study of T cell responses to AZD1222 COVID-19 vaccine. Data came from immunoSEQ multiplex PCR; TCRdb stores just in-frame clones and leaves some out. The sample has 94,000 or so clones; roughly nine tenths are singletons. The sequences come from peripheral blood, collected on day 0 of AZD1222 vaccination. These receptors originate from an adult in good health.

The rearrangement links TRBV5-1 to TRBJ1-1, with 10 bases aligning to TRBD1. Germline V gene lookup returns CDR1 SGHRS and CDR2 YFSETQ. Trimming cost V 0 bases and J 12 bases; bases outside gene matches: 17. The CDR3 is made up of 17 amino acids. This CDR3 reads CASSLDPGTGVQGRSFF. The CDR3 nucleotides are TGCGCCAGCAGCTTGGACCCCGGGACAGGGGTTCAGGGTCGTTCTTTCTTT.

The V gene is TRBV3-1 (or the pseudogene TRBV3-2), the J gene TRBJ1-3, with TRBD1 matching 9 bases. Germline assignment: CDR1 LGHDT and CDR2 YNNKEL (reference sequence). The ends lost 4 bases at V and 4 bases at J; junction bases unmatched: 14. The CDR3 has 18 amino acids. The CDR3 here is CASSRSTGQGYIGNTIYF. DNA of the CDR3: TGTGCCAGCAGCCGATCGACGGGACAGGGTTACATCGGAAACACCATATATTTT.

The V gene is TRBV24-1, the J gene TRBJ2-2, with a tentative D call TRBD1 (6 bases). The length of the CDR3 is 14 residues. Germline V gives CDR1 KGHDR, CDR2 SFDVKD. Trimming left V 4 bases short and J 7 bases short, with 12 bases between. The chain's CDR3 is CATSESGTHGELFF. The CDR3 bases are TGTGCCACCAGTGAATCCGGGACACACGGGGAGCTGTTTTTT.

This chain links TRBV18 with TRBJ1-2; 7 nucleotides align to TRBD1. Germline V gene sequence: CDR1 KGHSH, CDR2 LQKENI. The CDR3 runs to 14 residues. The V segment lost 2 bases and the J segment 4 bases; nucleotides outside the gene matches: 4. The DNA of the CDR3 is TGTGCCAGCTCACCAGAGACAGGGATCTATGGCTACACCTTC. Its translation: CASSPETGIYGYTF.

The chain combines TRBV7-2 with TRBJ2-5; 12 bases are a match to TRBD2. Trimming took 3 bases from V and 4 from J; bases not matched to a gene: 3. Germline-derived CDR1 and CDR2 are SGHTA and FQGNSA. CDR3 length: 15 amino acids. The CDR3 sequence: CASSFPSGGVETQYF. CDR3 DNA sequence: TGTGCCAGCAGCTTCCCTAGCGGGGGGGTAGAGACCCAGTACTTC.

This chain connects TRBV11-1 to TRBJ2-3; TRBD2 aligns across 7 bases. CDR3 length: 16 residues. The germline CDR1 and CDR2 sequences are SGHAT and FQDESV (reference sequence). V trimming: 3 bases; J trimming: 7 bases; junction bases outside the gene matches: 13. CDR3: CASSFNDGGSTHTQYF. The CDR3 nucleotides are TGTGCCAGCAGCTTCAATGACGGGGGGTCTACTCATACGCAGTATTTT.

The rearrangement joins TRBV5-6 to TRBJ1-4, with a tentative D call TRBD1 (6 bases). CDR1 and CDR2 (germline): SGHDT, YYEEEE. V shed 2 bases and J shed 3 bases, with 20 bases lying between them. The CDR3 consists of 18 residues. The CDR3 sequence: CASSLYLLHRESNEKLFF. The CDR3 nucleotides are TGTGCCAGCAGCTTATACCTACTGCACAGGGAATCTAATGAAAAACTGTTTTTT.

The chain couples TRBV5-1 to TRBJ2-1; unclear D gene. Germline loops: CDR1 SGHRS, CDR2 YFSETQ. CDR3 length: 16 amino acids. The ends were cut back, 0 bases at V and 4 bases at J, with 14 bases in the middle. The CDR3 here is CASSLDGVVKYNEQFF. In DNA, the CDR3 is TGCGCCAGCAGCTTGGACGGTGTGGTGAAGTACAATGAGCAGTTCTTC.

The chain carries TRBV2 and TRBJ2-2; 9 positions agree with TRBD1. Trimming cost V 6 bases and J 2 bases; bases outside gene matches: 1. CDR3 length: 14 amino acids. Germline CDR1 and CDR2: SNHLY and FYNNEI. The CDR3 bases are TGTGCCAGCAGGGGACAGGGAAACACCGGGGAGCTGTTTTTT. Encoded protein: CASRGQGNTGELFF.

The chain couples TRBV28 to TRBJ1-4, with D perhaps TRBD1 (5 bases). CDR1 is MDHEN and CDR2 is SYDVKM in the germline V gene. Trimming shortened V by 2 bases and J by 8 bases, and 15 bases separated the two germline ends. There are 15 residues in the CDR3. CDR3 amino acids: CASSLAPRVWEKLFF. The DNA of the CDR3 is TGTGCCAGCAGTTTAGCCCCCAGGGTTTGGGAAAAACTGTTTTTT.

The CDR3 sequence: CASSLWGDGYTF. The CDR3 DNA sequence: TGCGCCAGCAGCTTGTGGGGCGATGGCTACACCTTC. This sequence joins TRBV5-1 and TRBJ1-2; TRBD1 is a possible D gene (5 bases). Germline values: CDR1 SGHRS, CDR2 YFSETQ. V was cut by 1 base and J by 6 bases, with 7 bases left in between. The CDR3 loop spans 12 amino acids.

The chain joins TRBV5-1 to TRBJ2-7; D is undetermined. The CDR3 consists of 14 residues. V dropped 4 bases and J dropped 2 bases, with 13 bases sitting between them. CDR1 is SGHRS and CDR2 is YFSETQ in the germline V gene. The CDR3: CASSASAPTYEQYF. DNA of the CDR3: TGCGCCAGCAGCGCCTCAGCTCCGACCTACGAGCAGTACTTC.

The V call is TRBV19, the J call TRBJ2-3; D is perhaps TRBD1 (5 bases). The CDR3 loop spans 16 amino acids. Trimming left V 6 bases short and J 3 bases short, with 19 bases between. Germline CDR1 LNHDA, CDR2 SQIVND (reference sequence). In DNA, the CDR3 is TGTGCCAGTAGCCTTGACTCAGGGCATAGGACAGATACGCAGTATTTT. It is translated as CASSLDSGHRTDTQYF.

The chain employs TRBV3-1 (or the pseudogene TRBV3-2) and TRBJ1-6, with no clear D. CDR1 is LGHDT and CDR2 is YNNKEL in the germline V gene (reference sequence). The CDR3 has 15 residues. The V end lost 4 bases, the J end lost 10 bases, and 17 bases lay between the germline ends. The CDR3 region has the DNA TGTGCCAGCAGCCCGGAAATAGGACGCCCCTCACCCCTCCACTTT. It codes for CASSPEIGRPSPLHF.

This clone was counted only a few times. The V call is TRBV5-6, the J call TRBJ2-7; 13 bases line up with TRBD2. The germline gives CDR1 SGHDT, CDR2 YYEEEE. With 7 bases clipped from V and 2 bases from J, the junction kept 9 bases outside the gene matches. This CDR3 comprises 16 residues. This chain's CDR3 is CASRTSGGHVTYEQYF. The CDR3 DNA follows: TGTGCCAGCCGGACTAGCGGGGGCCATGTTACCTACGAGCAGTACTTC.

This sequence joins TRBV9 and TRBJ2-5; 8 positions match TRBD2. The CDR3 consists of 13 residues. Germline CDR1 reads SGDLS; CDR2 reads YYNGEE. Germline trimming cut 3 bases from V and 2 bases from J; bases unmatched to any gene: 0. CDR3 loop: CASSAGGQETQYF. CDR3 DNA sequence: TGTGCCAGCAGCGCGGGGGGGCAAGAGACCCAGTACTTC.